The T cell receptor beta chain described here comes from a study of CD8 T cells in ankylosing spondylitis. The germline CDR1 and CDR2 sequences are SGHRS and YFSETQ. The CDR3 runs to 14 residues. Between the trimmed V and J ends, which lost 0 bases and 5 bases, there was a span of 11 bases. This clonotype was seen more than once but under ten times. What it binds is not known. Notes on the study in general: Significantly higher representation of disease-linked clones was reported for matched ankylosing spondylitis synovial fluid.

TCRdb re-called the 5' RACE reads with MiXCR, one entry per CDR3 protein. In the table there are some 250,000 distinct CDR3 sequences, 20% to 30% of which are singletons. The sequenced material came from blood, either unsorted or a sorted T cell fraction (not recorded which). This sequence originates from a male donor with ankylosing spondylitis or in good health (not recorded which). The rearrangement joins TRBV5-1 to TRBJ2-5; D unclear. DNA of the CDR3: TGCGCCAGCAGCTTGGGTGCCCCTGGGGAGACCCAGTACTTC. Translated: CASSLGAPGETQYF.